This TCR beta chain was identified during a study of cytomegalovirus exposure and HLA in healthy donors. Per germline, CDR1 LGHNA and CDR2 YNFKEQ. V was cut by 0 bases and J by 2 bases, with 7 bases left in between. The CDR3 has 14 residues. The PCR had 60 Vbeta and 13 Jbeta primers. Data came from immunoSEQ multiplex PCR; TCRdb stores just in-frame clones and leaves some out. The sample has 150,000 to 200,000 clones, 79% seen once; the top ten hold 1.5%. Input material: PBMCs. This TCR derives from a girl aged 5 to 17 in good health and CMV-seropositive. The chain joins TRBV4-2 to TRBJ1-1; maybe TRBD1 (5 bases). CDR3 nucleotides: TGTGCCAGCAGCCAAGATCAGGGAAACACTGAAGCTTTCTTT. Translating gives CASSQDQGNTEAFF.